These 14 T cell receptor beta chains share one sample of origin, sequenced in a study of breast tumors, draining lymph nodes, adjacent tissues. In TCRdb, the multiplex PCR reads were re-called with MiXCR into one record per CDR3 protein. The sample includes about 15,000 distinct CDR3 sequences, under 70% of them seen just once. Sequencing was carried out using tumor-adjacent breast tissue. The source is a female donor with breast cancer. Some clones in this sample may be carry-over from other donors' samples.

In this sample, this clonotype turned up many times. The chain is built from TRBV19 and TRBJ2-5; D is undetermined. With 2 bases removed from V and 1 base from J, the gap between germline ends came to 14 bases. This CDR3 has 16 residues. Germline loops: CDR1 LNHDA, CDR2 SQIVND (reference sequence). The CDR3 DNA reads TGTGCCAGTAGTATATCGGCAGTGCAAGCCCAAGAGACCCAGTACTTC. Its protein product is CASSISAVQAQETQYF.

In its sample, this clonotype was seen many times. This chain uses TRBV9 with TRBJ2-6; a possible D gene is TRBD2 (5 bases). This CDR3 spans 15 amino acids. Trimming stripped 3 bases from V and 2 bases from J, with 9 bases between. Looked up from germline, CDR1 is SGDLS and CDR2 is YYNGEE. The CDR3 reads CASSAHGAGANVLTF. CDR3 coding DNA: TGTGCCAGCAGCGCACACGGGGCTGGGGCCAACGTCCTGACTTTC.

The rearrangement links TRBV4-1 to TRBJ2-7; tentative D call: TRBD1 (5 bases). The CDR3 loop spans 14 amino acids. Trimming took off 4 bases at V and 0 bases at J, with 10 bases between the two ends. Germline CDR1 and CDR2: MGHRA and YSYEKL. CDR3 bases: TGCGCCAGCAGCCTAACCGACAGCTCCTACGAGCAGTACTTC. It encodes CASSLTDSSYEQYF.

V and J are TRBV9 and TRBJ1-3, with TRBD1 matching over 7 bases. This CDR3 is built from 15 residues. Losses at the gene ends were 4 bases for V and 5 bases for J; bases not matched to a gene: 9. Looked up from germline, CDR1 is SGDLS and CDR2 is YYNGEE. The DNA of the CDR3 is TGTGCCAGCAGCCGGGACAGTTATAGAAGAAACACCATATATTTT. Protein sequence: CASSRDSYRRNTIYF.

The chain couples TRBV29-1 to TRBJ1-4; tentative D call: TRBD1 (6 bases). Trimming cost V 4 bases and J 8 bases, with 14 bases left between them. CDR1 and CDR2 from the germline V gene are SQVTM and ANQGSEA. The CDR3 extends over 13 amino acids. The CDR3 bases are TGCAGCGTTGGCGGGGGGCAGGTCGAAAAACTGTTTTTT. Translated: CSVGGGQVEKLFF.

The rearrangement links TRBV19 to TRBJ1-3; 8 bases map to TRBD1. This CDR3 contains 14 residues. The J segment lost 3 bases and the V segment lost 4 bases, leaving 2 bases of the junction unmatched. Per germline, CDR1 LNHDA and CDR2 SQIVND (reference sequence). The DNA of the CDR3 is TGTGCCAGTAGTACCACAGGGGGTGGAAACACCATATATTTT. Amino acids: CASSTTGGGNTIYF.

Judged by abundance, this clonotype is medium-sized. The V gene is TRBV11-2, the J gene TRBJ1-3; perhaps TRBD1 as D (5 bases). V lost 5 bases, J lost 7 bases, and 9 bases lay in between. The length of the CDR3 is 12 residues. Germline-derived CDR1 and CDR2 are SGHAT and FQNNGV. CDR3 protein: CASSARGNTIYF. The CDR3 region has the DNA TGTGCCAGCAGCGCTCGGGGGAACACCATATATTTT.

This clonotype was detected many times. The chain employs TRBV7-2 and TRBJ2-7; 7 bases are a match to TRBD2. Germline trimming cut 4 bases from V and 3 bases from J; bases unmatched to any gene: 6. The germline V gene has CDR1 SGHTA and CDR2 FQGNSA. This CDR3 has 14 amino acids. Here the CDR3 DNA reads TGTGCCAGCAGCTCCACCGGGGGGAGCTACGAGCAGTACTTC. Translation: CASSSTGGSYEQYF.

CDR3 nucleotide sequence: TGTGCCAGCAGAGGGGGGGGCGCGATCGGAGAAAAACTGTTTTTT. Translated: CASRGGGAIGEKLFF. This sequence joins TRBV2 and TRBJ1-4; D may be TRBD1 (6 bases). This CDR3 is 15 amino acids long. Germline V gene data show CDR1 as SNHLY and CDR2 as FYNNEI. The V and J ends lost 6 bases and 8 bases respectively, with 19 bases between them.

The chain's CDR3 is CASSQGLAGGPQTQYF. The CDR3 coding sequence is TGTGCCAGCAGCCAAGGCCTAGCGGGGGGGCCACAGACCCAGTACTTC. The chain is built from TRBV4-2 and TRBJ2-5; 12 bases fit TRBD2. There are 16 residues in the CDR3. J gave up 6 bases and V 1 base, and 6 bases lay outside the gene matches. Germline CDR1 LGHNA, CDR2 YNFKEQ.

The chain carries TRBV14 and TRBJ2-3; D call uncertain. CDR3 length equals 11 residues. Germline values: CDR1 SGHDN, CDR2 FVKESK. V was clipped by 1 base and J by 8 bases, with 4 bases between them. CDR3 DNA sequence: TGTGCCAGCAGCCAAGCGGGTACGCAGTATTTT. This sequence encodes CASSQAGTQYF.

The rearrangement uses TRBV10-3 and TRBJ1-3; D is undetermined. This CDR3 spans 13 amino acids. CDR1 ENHRY and CDR2 SYGVKD come from the germline V gene. V was pared by 3 bases and J by 2 bases, with 5 bases between. CDR3 sequence: CAISDSTGNTIYF. The CDR3 DNA is TGTGCCATCAGTGACTCCACTGGAAACACCATATATTTT.

The chain employs TRBV7-2 and TRBJ1-6; 7 bases map to TRBD1. The CDR3 loop spans 11 amino acids. Looked up from germline, CDR1 is SGHTA and CDR2 is FQGNSA. V dropped 4 bases and J dropped 15; count of bases not matched to a gene: 3. The CDR3 region has the DNA TGTGCCAGCAGCTCCCAGGGGGTCCTCCACTTT. Translated: CASSSQGVLHF.

The DNA of the CDR3 is TGTGCCAGCAGTTCCTCCGGGACAATCCATGGCTACACCTTC. This sequence encodes CASSSSGTIHGYTF. The J gene is TRBJ1-2, the V gene TRBV7-8, with a possible D match to TRBD1 (6 bases). Looked up from germline, CDR1 is SGHVS and CDR2 is FQNEAQ. The ends were cut back, 6 bases at V and 6 bases at J, with 17 bases in the middle. CDR3 length: 14 amino acids.